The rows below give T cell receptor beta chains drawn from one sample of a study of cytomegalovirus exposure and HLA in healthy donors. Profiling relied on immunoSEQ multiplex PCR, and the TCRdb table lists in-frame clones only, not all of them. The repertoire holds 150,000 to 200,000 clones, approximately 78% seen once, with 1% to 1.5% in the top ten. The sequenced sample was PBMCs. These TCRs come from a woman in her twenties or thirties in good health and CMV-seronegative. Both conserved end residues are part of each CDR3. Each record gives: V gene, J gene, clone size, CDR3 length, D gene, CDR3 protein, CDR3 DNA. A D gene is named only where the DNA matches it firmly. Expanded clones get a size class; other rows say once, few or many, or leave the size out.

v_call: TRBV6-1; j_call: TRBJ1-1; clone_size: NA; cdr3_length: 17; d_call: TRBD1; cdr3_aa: CASSDPPPGQYNTEAFF; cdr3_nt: TGTGCCAGCAGTGACCCCCCTCCGGGACAGTATAACACTGAAGCTTTCTTT
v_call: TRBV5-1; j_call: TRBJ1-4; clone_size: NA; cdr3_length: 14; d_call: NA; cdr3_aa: CASSLGTQNEKLFF; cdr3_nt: TGCGCCAGCAGCCTCGGGACACAGAATGAAAAACTGTTTTTT
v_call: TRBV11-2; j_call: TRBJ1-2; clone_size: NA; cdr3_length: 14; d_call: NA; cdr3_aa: CASSLDTWTDGYTF; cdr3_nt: TGTGCCAGCAGCTTAGATACTTGGACAGATGGCTACACCTTC
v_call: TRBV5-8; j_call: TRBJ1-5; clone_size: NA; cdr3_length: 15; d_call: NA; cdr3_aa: CASSHQSGSDQPQHF; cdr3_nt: TGTGCCAGCAGTCACCAGTCGGGGTCGGATCAGCCCCAGCATTTT
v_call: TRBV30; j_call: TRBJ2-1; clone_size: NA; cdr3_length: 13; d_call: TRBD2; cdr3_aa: CACEREGYNEQFF; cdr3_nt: TGTGCCTGCGAGCGGGAGGGCTACAATGAGCAGTTCTTC
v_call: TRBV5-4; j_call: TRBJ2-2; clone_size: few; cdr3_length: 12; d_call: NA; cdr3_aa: CASSHLTGELFF; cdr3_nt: TGTGCCAGCAGTCACCTAACCGGGGAGCTGTTTTTT
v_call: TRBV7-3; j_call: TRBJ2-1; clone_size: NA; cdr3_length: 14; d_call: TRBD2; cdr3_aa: CASSPGVAGEKQFF; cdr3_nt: TGTGCCAGCAGCCCCGGGGTAGCGGGGGAAAAGCAGTTCTTC
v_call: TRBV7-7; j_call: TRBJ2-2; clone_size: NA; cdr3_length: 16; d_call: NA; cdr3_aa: CASSPGRLVKAGELFF; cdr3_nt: TGTGCCAGCAGCCCAGGCCGTCTGGTGAAAGCCGGGGAGCTGTTTTTT
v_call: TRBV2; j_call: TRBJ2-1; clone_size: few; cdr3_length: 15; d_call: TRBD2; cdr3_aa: CASRELATSTYEQFF; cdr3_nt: TGTGCCAGCAGGGAACTAGCGACATCTACATATGAGCAGTTCTTC
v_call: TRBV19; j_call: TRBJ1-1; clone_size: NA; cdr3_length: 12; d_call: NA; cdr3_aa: CASSINRGEAFF; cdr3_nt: TGTGCCAGTAGTATTAATAGGGGTGAAGCTTTCTTT
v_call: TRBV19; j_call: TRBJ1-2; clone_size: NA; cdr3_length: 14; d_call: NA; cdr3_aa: CASRSRDTLDGYTF; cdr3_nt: TGTGCCAGTAGGTCCCGGGACACTTTAGATGGCTACACCTTC
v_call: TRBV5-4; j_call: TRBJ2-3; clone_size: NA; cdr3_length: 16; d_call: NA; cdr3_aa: CASSLVPQGRTDTQYF; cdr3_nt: TGTGCCAGCAGCTTGGTTCCCCAGGGTAGAACAGATACGCAGTATTTT
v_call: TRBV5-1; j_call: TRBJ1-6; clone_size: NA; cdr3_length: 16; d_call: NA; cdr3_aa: CASSLAPVTGRSPLHF; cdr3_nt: TGCGCCAGCAGCTTGGCCCCCGTGACAGGCAGGTCACCCCTCCACTTT
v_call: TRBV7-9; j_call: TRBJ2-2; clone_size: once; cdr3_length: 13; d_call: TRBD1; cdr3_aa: CASSETGFRELFF; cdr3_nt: TGTGCCAGCAGCGAGACAGGGTTCCGGGAGCTGTTTTTT
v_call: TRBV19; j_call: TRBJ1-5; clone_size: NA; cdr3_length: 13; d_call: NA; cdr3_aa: CASSNTGNEPQHF; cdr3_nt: TGTGCCAGTAGTAATACAGGTAACGAGCCCCAGCATTTT
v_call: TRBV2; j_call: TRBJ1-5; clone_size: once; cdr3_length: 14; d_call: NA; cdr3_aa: CASRVQASNQPQHF; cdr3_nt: TGTGCCAGCAGAGTTCAAGCTAGCAATCAGCCCCAGCATTTT
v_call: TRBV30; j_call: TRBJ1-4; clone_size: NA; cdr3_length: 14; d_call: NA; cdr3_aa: CAWSWMGGYEKLFF; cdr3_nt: TGTGCCTGGAGTTGGATGGGAGGCTACGAAAAACTGTTTTTT
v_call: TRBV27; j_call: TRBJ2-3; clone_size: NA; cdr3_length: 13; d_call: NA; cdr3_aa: CASSLSGLNTQYF; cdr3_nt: TGTGCCAGCAGTTTATCGGGGCTAAATACGCAGTATTTT